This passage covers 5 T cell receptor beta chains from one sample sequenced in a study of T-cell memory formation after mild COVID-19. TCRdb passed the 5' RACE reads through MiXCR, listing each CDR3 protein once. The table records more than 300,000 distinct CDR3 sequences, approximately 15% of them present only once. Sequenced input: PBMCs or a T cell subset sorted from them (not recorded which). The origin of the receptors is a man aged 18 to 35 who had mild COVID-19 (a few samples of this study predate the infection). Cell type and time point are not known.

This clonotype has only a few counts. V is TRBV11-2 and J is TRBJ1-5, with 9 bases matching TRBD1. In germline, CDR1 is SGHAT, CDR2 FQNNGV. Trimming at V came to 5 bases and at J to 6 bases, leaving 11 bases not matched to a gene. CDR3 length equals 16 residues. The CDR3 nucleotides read TGTGCCAGCAGCAATAGGACAGGGGAATTTGGTCAGCCCCAGCATTTT. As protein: CASSNRTGEFGQPQHF.

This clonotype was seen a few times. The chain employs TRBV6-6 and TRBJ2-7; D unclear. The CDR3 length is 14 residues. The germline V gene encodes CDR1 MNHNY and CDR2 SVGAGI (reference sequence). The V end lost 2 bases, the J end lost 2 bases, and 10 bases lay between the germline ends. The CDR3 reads CASSYPGRAYEQYV. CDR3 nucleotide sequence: TGTGCCAGCAGTTACCCAGGCCGAGCCTACGAGCAGTACGTC.

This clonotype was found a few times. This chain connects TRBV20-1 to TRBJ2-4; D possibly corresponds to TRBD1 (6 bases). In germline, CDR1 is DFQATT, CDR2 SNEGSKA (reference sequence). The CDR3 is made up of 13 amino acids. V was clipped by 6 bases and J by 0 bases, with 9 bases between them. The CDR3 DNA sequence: TGCAGTGCCGAGGGGGTAGCCAAAAACATTCAGTACTTC. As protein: CSAEGVAKNIQYF.

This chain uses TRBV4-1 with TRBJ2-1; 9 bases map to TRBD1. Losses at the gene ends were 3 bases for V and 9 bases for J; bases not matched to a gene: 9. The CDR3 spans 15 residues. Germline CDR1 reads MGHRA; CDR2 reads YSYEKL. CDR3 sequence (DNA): TGCGCCAGCAGCCATTCGTCACAGGGGGCTGCTGAGCAGTTCTTC. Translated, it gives CASSHSSQGAAEQFF.

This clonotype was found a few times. This chain's CDR3 is CAISGDRVLEKLFF. CDR3 DNA sequence: TGTGCCATCAGTGGGGACAGGGTCCTTGAAAAACTGTTTTTT. The chain combines TRBV10-3 with TRBJ1-4, with 9 bases fitting TRBD1. The CDR3 covers 14 residues. Germline V CDR1 and CDR2: ENHRY, SYGVKD. Trimming took 4 bases from V and 7 from J; bases not matched to a gene: 4.